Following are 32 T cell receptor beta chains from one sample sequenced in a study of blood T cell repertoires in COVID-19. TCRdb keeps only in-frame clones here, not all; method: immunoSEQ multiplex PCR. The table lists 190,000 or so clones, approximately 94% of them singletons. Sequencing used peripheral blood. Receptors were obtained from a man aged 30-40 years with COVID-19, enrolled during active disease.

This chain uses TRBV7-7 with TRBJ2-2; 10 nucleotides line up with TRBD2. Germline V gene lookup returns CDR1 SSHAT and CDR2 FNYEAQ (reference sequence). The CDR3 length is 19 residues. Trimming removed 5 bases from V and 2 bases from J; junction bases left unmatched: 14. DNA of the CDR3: TGTGCCAGCAGCATCCCAAACGTAGCGGGGGGCCTTAACACCGGGGAGCTGTTTTTT. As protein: CASSIPNVAGGLNTGELFF. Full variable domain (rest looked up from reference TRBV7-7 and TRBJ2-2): GAGVSQSPRYKVTKRGQDVTLRCDPISSHATLYWYQQALGQGPEFLTYFNYEAQPDKSGLPSDRFSAERPEGSISTLTIQRTEQRDSAMYRCASSIPNVAGGLNTGELFFGEGSRLTVL.

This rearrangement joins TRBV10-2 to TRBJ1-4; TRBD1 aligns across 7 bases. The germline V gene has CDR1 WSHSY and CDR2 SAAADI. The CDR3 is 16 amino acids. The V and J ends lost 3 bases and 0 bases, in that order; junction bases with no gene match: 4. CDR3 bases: TGCGCCAGCAGTGATACAGGGGTCGCAACTAATGAAAAACTGTTTTTT. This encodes CASSDTGVATNEKLFF.

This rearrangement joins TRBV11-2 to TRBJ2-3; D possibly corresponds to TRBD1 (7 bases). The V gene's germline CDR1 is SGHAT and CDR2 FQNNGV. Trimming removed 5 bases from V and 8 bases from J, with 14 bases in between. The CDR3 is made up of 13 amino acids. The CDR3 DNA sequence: TGTGCCAGCAGCGCATACAGGGGAGGTACGCAGTATTTT. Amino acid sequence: CASSAYRGGTQYF.

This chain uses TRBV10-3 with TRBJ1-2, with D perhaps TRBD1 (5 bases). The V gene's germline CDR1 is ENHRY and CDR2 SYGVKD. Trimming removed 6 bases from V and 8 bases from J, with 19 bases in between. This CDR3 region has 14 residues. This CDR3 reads CAISDPKGAWGYTF. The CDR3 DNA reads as TGTGCCATCAGCGACCCGAAAGGGGCTTGGGGCTACACCTTC.

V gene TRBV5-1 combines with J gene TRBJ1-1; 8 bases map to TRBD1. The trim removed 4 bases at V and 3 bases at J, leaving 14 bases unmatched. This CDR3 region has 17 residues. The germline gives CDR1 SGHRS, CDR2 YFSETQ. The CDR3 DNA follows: TGCGCCAGCAGCGGGGCGGCAGGGGGCAATCGGGACACTGAAGCTTTCTTT. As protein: CASSGAAGGNRDTEAFF. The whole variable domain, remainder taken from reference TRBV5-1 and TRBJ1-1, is KAGVTQTPRYLIKTRGQQVTLSCSPISGHRSVSWYQQTPGQGLQFLFEYFSETQRNKGNFPGRFSGRQFSNSRSEMNVSTLELGDSALYLCASSGAAGGNRDTEAFFGQGTRLTVV.

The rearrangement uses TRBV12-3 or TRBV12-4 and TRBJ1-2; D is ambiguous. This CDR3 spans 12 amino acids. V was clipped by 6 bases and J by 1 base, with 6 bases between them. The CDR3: CASRPSNYGYTF. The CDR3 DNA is TGTGCCAGCAGACCCAGTAACTATGGCTACACCTTC.

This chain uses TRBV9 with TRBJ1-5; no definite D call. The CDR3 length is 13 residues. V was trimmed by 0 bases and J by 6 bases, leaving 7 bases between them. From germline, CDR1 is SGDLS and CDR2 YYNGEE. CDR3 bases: TGTGCCAGCAGCGTAGATCTAGGTCAGCCCCAGCATTTT. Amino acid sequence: CASSVDLGQPQHF.

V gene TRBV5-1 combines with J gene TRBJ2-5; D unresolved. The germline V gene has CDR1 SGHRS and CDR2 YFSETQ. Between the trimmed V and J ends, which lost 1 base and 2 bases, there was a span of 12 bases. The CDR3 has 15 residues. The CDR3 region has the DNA TGCGCCAGCAGCTTGACTCGCCAAGCTCAAGAGACCCAGTACTTC. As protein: CASSLTRQAQETQYF.

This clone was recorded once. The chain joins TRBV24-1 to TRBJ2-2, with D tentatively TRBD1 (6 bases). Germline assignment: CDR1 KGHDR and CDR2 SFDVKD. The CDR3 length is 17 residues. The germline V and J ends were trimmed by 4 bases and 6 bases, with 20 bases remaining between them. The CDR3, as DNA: TGTGCCACCAGTGACACCGGGACCGCGAACAGGGCCGGGGAGCTGTTTTTT. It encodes CATSDTGTANRAGELFF.

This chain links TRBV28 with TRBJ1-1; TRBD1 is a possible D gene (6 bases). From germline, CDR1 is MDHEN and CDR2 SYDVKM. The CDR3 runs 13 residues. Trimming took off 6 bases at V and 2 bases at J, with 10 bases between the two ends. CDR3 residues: CASRTQGNTEAFF. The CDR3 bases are TGTGCCAGCAGGACACAGGGAAACACTGAAGCTTTCTTT.

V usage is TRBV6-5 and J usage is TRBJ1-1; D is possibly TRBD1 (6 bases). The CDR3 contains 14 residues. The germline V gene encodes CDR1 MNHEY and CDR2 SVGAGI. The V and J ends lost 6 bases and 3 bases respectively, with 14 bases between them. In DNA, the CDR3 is TGTGCCAGCAGCACCACAGGGACGGACACTGAAGCTTTCTTT. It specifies CASSTTGTDTEAFF.

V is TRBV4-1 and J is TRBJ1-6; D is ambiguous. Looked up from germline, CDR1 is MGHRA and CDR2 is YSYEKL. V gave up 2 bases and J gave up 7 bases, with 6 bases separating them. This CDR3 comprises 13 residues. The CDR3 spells CASSQFENSPLHF. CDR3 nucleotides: TGCGCCAGCAGCCAATTTGAGAATTCACCCCTCCACTTT.

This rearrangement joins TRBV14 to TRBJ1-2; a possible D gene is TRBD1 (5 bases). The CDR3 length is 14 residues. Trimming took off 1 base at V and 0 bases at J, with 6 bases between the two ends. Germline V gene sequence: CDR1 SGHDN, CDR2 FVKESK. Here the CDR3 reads CASSQGRANYGYTF. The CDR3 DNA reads TGTGCCAGCAGCCAAGGCAGGGCTAACTATGGCTACACCTTC.

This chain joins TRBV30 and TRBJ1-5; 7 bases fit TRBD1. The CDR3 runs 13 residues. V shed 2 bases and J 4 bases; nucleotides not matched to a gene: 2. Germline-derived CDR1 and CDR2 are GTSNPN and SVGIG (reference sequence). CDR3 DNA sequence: TGTGCCTGGAGTTCAGGGGGGAATCAGCCCCAGCATTTT. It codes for CAWSSGGNQPQHF.

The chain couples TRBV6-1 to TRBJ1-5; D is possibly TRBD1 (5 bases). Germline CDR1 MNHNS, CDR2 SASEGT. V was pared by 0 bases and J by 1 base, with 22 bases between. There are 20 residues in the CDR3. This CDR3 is CASSEARLGRGIWSNQPQHF. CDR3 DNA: TGTGCCAGCAGTGAAGCGCGTCTGGGGCGGGGTATATGGAGCAATCAGCCCCAGCATTTT.

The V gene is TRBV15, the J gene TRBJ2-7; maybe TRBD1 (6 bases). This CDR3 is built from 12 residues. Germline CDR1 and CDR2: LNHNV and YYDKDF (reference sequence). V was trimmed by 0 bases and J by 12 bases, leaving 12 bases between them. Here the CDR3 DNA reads TGTGCCACCAGCAGAGATCGGACAGAGGGGTACTTC. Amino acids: CATSRDRTEGYF.

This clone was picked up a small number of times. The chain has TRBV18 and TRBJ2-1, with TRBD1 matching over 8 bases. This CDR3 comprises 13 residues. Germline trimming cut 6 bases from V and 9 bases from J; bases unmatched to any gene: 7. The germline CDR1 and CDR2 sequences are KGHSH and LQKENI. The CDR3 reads CASSVLQGGEQFF. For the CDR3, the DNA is TGTGCCAGCTCGGTTCTACAGGGGGGTGAGCAGTTCTTC.

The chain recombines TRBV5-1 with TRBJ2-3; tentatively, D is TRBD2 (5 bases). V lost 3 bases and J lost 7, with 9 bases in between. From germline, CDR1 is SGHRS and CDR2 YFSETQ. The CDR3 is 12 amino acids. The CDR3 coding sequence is TGCGCCAGCAGCTCGGACGGGAATACGCAGTATTTT. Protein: CASSSDGNTQYF. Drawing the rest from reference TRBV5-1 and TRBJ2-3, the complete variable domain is KAGVTQTPRYLIKTRGQQVTLSCSPISGHRSVSWYQQTPGQGLQFLFEYFSETQRNKGNFPGRFSGRQFSNSRSEMNVSTLELGDSALYLCASSSDGNTQYFGPGTRLTVL.

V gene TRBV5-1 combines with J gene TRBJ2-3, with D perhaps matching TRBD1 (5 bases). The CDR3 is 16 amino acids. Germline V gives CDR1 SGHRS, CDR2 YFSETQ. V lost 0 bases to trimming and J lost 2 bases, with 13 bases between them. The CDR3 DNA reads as TGCGCCAGCAGCTTGGCCGTGAGACAGTCCACAGATACGCAGTATTTT. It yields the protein CASSLAVRQSTDTQYF.

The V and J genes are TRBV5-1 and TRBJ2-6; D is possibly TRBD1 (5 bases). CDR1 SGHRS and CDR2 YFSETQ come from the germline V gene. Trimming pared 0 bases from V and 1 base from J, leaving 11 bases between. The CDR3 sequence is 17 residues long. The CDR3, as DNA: TGCGCCAGCAGCTTGGCGGTCAGGGTTTCTGGGGCCAACGTCCTGACTTTC. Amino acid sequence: CASSLAVRVSGANVLTF.

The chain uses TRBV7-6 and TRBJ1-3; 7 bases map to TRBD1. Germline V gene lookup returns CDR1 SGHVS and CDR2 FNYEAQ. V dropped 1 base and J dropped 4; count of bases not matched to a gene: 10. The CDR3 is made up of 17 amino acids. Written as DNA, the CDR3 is TGTGCCAGCAGCTTAGAGGTCACAGGGGCTGGAGGAAACACCATATATTTT. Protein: CASSLEVTGAGGNTIYF.

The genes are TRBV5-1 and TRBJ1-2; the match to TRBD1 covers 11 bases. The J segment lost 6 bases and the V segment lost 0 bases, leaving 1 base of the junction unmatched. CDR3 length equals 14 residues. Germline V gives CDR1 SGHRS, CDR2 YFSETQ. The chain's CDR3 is CASSLGTGGNGYTF. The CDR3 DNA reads TGCGCCAGCAGCTTGGGGACAGGGGGCAATGGCTACACCTTC.

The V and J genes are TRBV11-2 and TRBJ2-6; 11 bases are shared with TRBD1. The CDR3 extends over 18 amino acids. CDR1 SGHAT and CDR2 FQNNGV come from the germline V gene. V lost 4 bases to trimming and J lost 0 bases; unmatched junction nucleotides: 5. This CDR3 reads CASSSRTGGYSGANVLTF. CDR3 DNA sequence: TGTGCCAGCAGCTCCAGGACAGGGGGCTACTCTGGGGCCAACGTCCTGACTTTC.

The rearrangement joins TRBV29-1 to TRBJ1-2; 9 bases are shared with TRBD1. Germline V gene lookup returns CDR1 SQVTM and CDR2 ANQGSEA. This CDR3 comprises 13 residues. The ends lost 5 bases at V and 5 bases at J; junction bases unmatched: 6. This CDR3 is CSVQTGGDYGYTF. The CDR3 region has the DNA TGCAGCGTTCAGACAGGGGGTGATTATGGCTACACCTTC.

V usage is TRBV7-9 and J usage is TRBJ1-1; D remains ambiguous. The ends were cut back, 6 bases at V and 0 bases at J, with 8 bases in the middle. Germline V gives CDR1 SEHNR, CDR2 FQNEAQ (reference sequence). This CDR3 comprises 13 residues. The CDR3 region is CASSYTMNTEAFF. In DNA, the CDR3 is TGTGCCAGCAGTTACACAATGAACACTGAAGCTTTCTTT.

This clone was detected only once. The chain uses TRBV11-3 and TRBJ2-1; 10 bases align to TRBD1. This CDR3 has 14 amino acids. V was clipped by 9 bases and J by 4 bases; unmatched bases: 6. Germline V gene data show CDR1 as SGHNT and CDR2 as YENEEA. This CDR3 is CASARDRGYNEQFF. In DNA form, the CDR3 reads TGTGCCAGTGCCCGGGACAGGGGTTACAATGAGCAGTTCTTC.

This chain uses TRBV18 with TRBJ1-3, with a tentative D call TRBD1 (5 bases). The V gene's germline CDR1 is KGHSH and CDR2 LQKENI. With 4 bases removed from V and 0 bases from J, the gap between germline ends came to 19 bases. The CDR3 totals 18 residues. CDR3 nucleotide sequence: TGTGCCAGCTCACGGCCTGGGGCCTACATAGTCTCTGGAAACACCATATATTTT. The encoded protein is CASSRPGAYIVSGNTIYF.

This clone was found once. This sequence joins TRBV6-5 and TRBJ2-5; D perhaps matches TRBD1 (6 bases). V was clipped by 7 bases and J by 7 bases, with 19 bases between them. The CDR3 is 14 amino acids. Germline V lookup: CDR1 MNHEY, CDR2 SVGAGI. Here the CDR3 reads CASTGLGAVGTQYF. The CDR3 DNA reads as TGTGCCAGCACGGGTCTGGGGGCGGTAGGGACCCAGTACTTC.

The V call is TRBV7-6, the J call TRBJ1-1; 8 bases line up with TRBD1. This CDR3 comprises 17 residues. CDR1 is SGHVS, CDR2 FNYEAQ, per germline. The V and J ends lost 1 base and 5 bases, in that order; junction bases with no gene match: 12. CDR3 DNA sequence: TGTGCCAGCAGCTTAGTCCCGGCAGGGGGCTATGGTACTGAAGCTTTCTTT. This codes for CASSLVPAGGYGTEAFF.

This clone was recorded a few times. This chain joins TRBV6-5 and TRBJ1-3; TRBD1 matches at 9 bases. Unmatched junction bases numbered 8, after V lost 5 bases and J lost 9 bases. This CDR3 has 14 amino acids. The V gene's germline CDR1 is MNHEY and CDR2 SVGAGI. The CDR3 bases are TGTGCCAGCAGTCTGGGACAGGGAGGAGGCACCATATATTTT. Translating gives CASSLGQGGGTIYF.

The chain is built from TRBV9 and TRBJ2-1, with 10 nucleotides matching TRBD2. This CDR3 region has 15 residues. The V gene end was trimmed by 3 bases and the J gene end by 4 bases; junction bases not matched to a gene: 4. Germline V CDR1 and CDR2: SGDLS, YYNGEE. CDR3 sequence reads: CASSALAGTYNEQFF. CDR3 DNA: TGTGCCAGCAGCGCACTAGCGGGGACATACAATGAGCAGTTCTTC.

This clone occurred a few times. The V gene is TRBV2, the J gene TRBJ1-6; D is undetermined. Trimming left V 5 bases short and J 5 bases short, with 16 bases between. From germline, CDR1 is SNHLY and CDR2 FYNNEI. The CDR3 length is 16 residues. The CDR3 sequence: CASSYREGFDNSPLHF. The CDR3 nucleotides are TGTGCCAGCAGTTATCGGGAGGGATTTGATAATTCACCCCTCCACTTT.